The 21 T cell receptor beta chains below all came from one sample that was sequenced in a study of siplizumab effects on memory and regulatory T cells. Sequencing was performed with immunoSEQ multiplex PCR; in TCRdb, only in-frame clones are kept and a portion is missing. The sample yields about 40,000 clones, about 90% seen once. Sequences were obtained from naive CD4+ T cells sorted from blood. Source of these receptors: a human donor in good health.

This chain joins TRBV7-2 and TRBJ2-7; D possibly uses TRBD1 or TRBD2 (5 bases each). V lost 3 bases and J lost 0, with 9 bases in between. The CDR3 has 14 amino acids. Germline V gene data show CDR1 as SGHTA and CDR2 as FQGNSA. Here the CDR3 DNA reads TGTGCCAGCAGCTTCGGGGCAAGCTCCTACGAGCAGTACTTC. It specifies CASSFGASSYEQYF. Full variable domain (rest looked up from reference TRBV7-2 and TRBJ2-7): GAGVSQSPSNKVTEKGKDVELRCDPISGHTALYWYRQSLGQGLEFLIYFQGNSAPDKSGLPSDRFSAERTGGSVSTLTIQRTQQEDSAVYLCASSFGASSYEQYFGPGTRLTVT.

This clone appeared a single time. This chain links TRBV6-5 with TRBJ2-7, with 8 bases identical to TRBD2. The junction had 3 bases not matched to a gene; V was cut back by 6 bases and J by 2 bases. The length of the CDR3 is 13 residues. Germline-derived CDR1 and CDR2 are MNHEY and SVGAGI. CDR3 nucleotides: TGTGCCAGCAGGATAGCGGGACCCTACGAGCAGTACTTC. Translating gives CASRIAGPYEQYF.

The chain has TRBV4-2 and TRBJ2-1; D uncertain. Trimming took 5 bases from V and 0 from J, leaving 14 bases between them. The CDR3 is 16 residues long. Germline V lookup: CDR1 LGHNA, CDR2 YNFKEQ. The DNA of the CDR3 is TGTGCCAGCAGCGGACGGAGTCAGAGCTCCTACAATGAGCAGTTCTTC. Protein product: CASSGRSQSSYNEQFF.

The genes are TRBV10-2 and TRBJ2-1; 10 bases line up with TRBD1. Trimming removed 8 bases from V and 8 bases from J; junction bases left unmatched: 9. The CDR3 consists of 14 residues. The germline CDR1 and CDR2 sequences are WSHSY and SAAADI. The CDR3 here is CASAGTGVGDEQFF. The DNA for the CDR3 is TGCGCCAGCGCTGGGACAGGGGTTGGGGATGAGCAGTTCTTC.

The chain combines TRBV15 with TRBJ1-2; the D is unclear. Germline V gene lookup returns CDR1 LNHNV and CDR2 YYDKDF (reference sequence). The CDR3 sequence is 12 residues long. V was trimmed by 2 bases and J by 5 bases, leaving 6 bases between them. CDR3 in amino acids: CATSRSEYGYTF. The CDR3 DNA is TGTGCCACCAGCAGATCGGAGTATGGCTACACCTTC.

The chain is built from TRBV11-2 and TRBJ2-7; 8 bases map to TRBD2. In germline, CDR1 is SGHAT, CDR2 FQNNGV. The CDR3 spans 15 residues. With V trimmed by 5 bases and J by 2 bases, 8 bases remained unmatched. The CDR3 sequence: CASSHAGTRAYEQYF. Written as DNA, the CDR3 is TGTGCCAGCAGCCATGCCGGGACTAGAGCCTACGAGCAGTACTTC.

This clone was detected only once. The J gene is TRBJ2-1, the V gene TRBV18; 10 nucleotides line up with TRBD2. The germline V gene has CDR1 KGHSH and CDR2 LQKENI. V trimming: 4 bases; J trimming: 5 bases; junction bases outside the gene matches: 5. The CDR3 spans 15 residues. The CDR3 DNA reads as TGTGCCAGCTCACGGTCTAGCGGGAGTGACAATGAGCAGTTCTTC. It yields the protein CASSRSSGSDNEQFF.

This chain links TRBV19 with TRBJ2-3; no reliable D call. This CDR3 comprises 16 residues. V was shortened by 5 bases and J by 0 bases, with 15 bases between the two germline ends. In germline, CDR1 is LNHDA, CDR2 SQIVND (reference sequence). The CDR3 region has the DNA TGTGCCAGTAGTCCAGACCCGGGCCCAAGCACAGATACGCAGTATTTT. Residues: CASSPDPGPSTDTQYF.

The V call is TRBV5-1, the J call TRBJ1-1; 10 nucleotides align to TRBD1. The CDR3 runs 17 residues. The germline CDR1 and CDR2 sequences are SGHRS and YFSETQ. V shed 0 bases, J shed 7 bases, and the junction held 12 bases outside the gene matches. CDR3 bases: TGCGCCAGCAGCTTGGGCCTGGGACAGGGGAGTACGGGTGAAGCTTTCTTT. The encoded protein is CASSLGLGQGSTGEAFF.

This clone was seen a few times. The rearrangement uses TRBV27 and TRBJ1-6; D unresolved. Trimming left V 6 bases short and J 0 bases short, with 6 bases between. The CDR3 spans 14 residues. The V gene's germline CDR1 is MNHEY and CDR2 SMNVEV (reference sequence). CDR3 bases: TGTGCCAGCAGGAAAAGCTCCTATAATTCACCCCTCCACTTT. This gives the protein CASRKSSYNSPLHF.

This chain joins TRBV27 and TRBJ2-3; 7 bases fit TRBD1. This CDR3 contains 16 residues. V gave up 3 bases and J gave up 4 bases; unmatched junction bases: 10. Germline V lookup: CDR1 MNHEY, CDR2 SMNVEV (reference sequence). This CDR3 is CASSFRQGGSADTQYF. Written as DNA, the CDR3 is TGTGCCAGCAGTTTTCGACAGGGTGGAAGCGCAGATACGCAGTATTTT.

In nucleotides, the CDR3 is TGTGCTAGTGGTGGGGGACTAGCTGACACAGATACGCAGTATTTT. Protein product: CASGGGLADTDTQYF. The chain couples TRBV12-5 to TRBJ2-3, with 9 bases that match TRBD2. The CDR3 extends over 15 amino acids. Germline CDR1 is LGHNT and CDR2 is FRNRAP. Trimming cost V 5 bases and J 2 bases; bases outside gene matches: 5.

V usage is TRBV18 and J usage is TRBJ2-2, with TRBD1 as a possible D gene (6 bases). The CDR3 covers 14 residues. The germline CDR1 and CDR2 sequences are KGHSH and LQKENI. Trimming stripped 5 bases from V and 7 bases from J, with 14 bases between. The CDR3 DNA reads as TGTGCCAGCTCAGCCCTACAGGGTGGCGGGGAGCTGTTTTTT. As protein: CASSALQGGGELFF.

The chain links TRBV9 to TRBJ1-2; D not certain. CDR3 length: 14 amino acids. With 1 base removed from V and 5 bases from J, the gap between germline ends came to 12 bases. Per germline, CDR1 SGDLS and CDR2 YYNGEE. CDR3 sequence: CASSVSTIPYGYTF. The CDR3 coding sequence is TGTGCCAGCAGCGTAAGCACGATCCCATATGGCTACACCTTC.

This clone was seen more than once but under ten times. The rearrangement links TRBV27 to TRBJ1-6, with TRBD1 identical over 7 bases. The CDR3 extends over 17 amino acids. J gave up 3 bases and V 5 bases, and 10 bases lay outside the gene matches. Germline CDR1 is MNHEY and CDR2 is SMNVEV (reference sequence). For the CDR3, the DNA is TGTGCCAGCAGTCTCCGGGACAGCTCATTCTATAATTCACCCCTCCACTTT. This sequence encodes CASSLRDSSFYNSPLHF.

The chain couples TRBV5-8 to TRBJ2-2; no definite D call. V lost 0 bases to trimming and J lost 3 bases, with 9 bases between them. From germline, CDR1 is SGHTS and CDR2 YDEGEE. The CDR3 is made up of 15 amino acids. The CDR3 coding sequence is TGTGCCAGCAGCTTGGGGCTAAAGGACACCGGGGAGCTGTTTTTT. Protein: CASSLGLKDTGELFF.

V is TRBV7-9 and J is TRBJ2-5; D remains ambiguous. The V end lost 4 bases, the J end lost 5 bases, and 5 bases lay between the germline ends. The CDR3 runs to 11 residues. Germline-derived CDR1 and CDR2 are SEHNR and FQNEAQ (reference sequence). For the CDR3, the DNA is TGTGCCAGCAGCTCCGCGGAGACCCAGTACTTC. It is translated as CASSSAETQYF. The whole variable domain, remainder taken from reference TRBV7-9 and TRBJ2-5, is DTGVSQNPRHKITKRGQNVTFRCDPISEHNRLYWYRQTLGQGPEFLTYFQNEAQLEKSRLLSDRFSAERPKGSFSTLEIQRTEQGDSAMYLCASSSAETQYFGPGTRLLVL.

The gene calls are TRBV6-5 and TRBJ1-4, with unresolved D. The CDR3 is made up of 12 amino acids. Looked up from germline, CDR1 is MNHEY and CDR2 is SVGAGI. The germline V and J ends were trimmed by 0 bases and 14 bases, with 10 bases remaining between them. CDR3 DNA sequence: TGTGCCAGCAGTTACTCCGAAGGGATTCTGTTTTTT. Translating it yields CASSYSEGILFF.

This clone occurred a few times. V usage is TRBV6-6 and J usage is TRBJ1-1; D unclear. Germline CDR1 and CDR2: MNHNY and SVGAGI (reference sequence). This CDR3 has 10 amino acids. V lost 8 bases and J 11 bases, leaving 12 bases between the germline ends. CDR3 coding DNA: TGTGCCAGCCGCCAGGAGGATGCTTTCTTT. It specifies CASRQEDAFF.

The chain links TRBV6-6 to TRBJ2-1; no clear D gene. The V and J ends lost 0 bases and 2 bases respectively, with 8 bases between them. The length of the CDR3 is 15 residues. CDR1 and CDR2 from the germline V gene are MNHNY and SVGAGI (reference sequence). This CDR3 is CASSYSSGTYNEQFF. CDR3 DNA: TGTGCCAGCAGTTACTCATCTGGGACCTACAATGAGCAGTTCTTC.

The rearrangement uses TRBV5-4 and TRBJ2-5, with 9 bases that match TRBD2. The CDR3 contains 15 residues. V was clipped by 5 bases and J by 5 bases; unmatched bases: 10. Germline V CDR1 and CDR2: SGHNT, YYREEE (reference sequence). CDR3 DNA sequence: TGTGCCAGCAGGATGAGCGGGAGGCGTTGGGAGACCCAGTACTTC. Its translation: CASRMSGRRWETQYF.